A single sample is the source of the 23 T cell receptor beta chains below, sequenced in a study of control samples from healthy donors and cancer patients. Generated by immunoSEQ multiplex PCR, the TCRdb table keeps only in-frame clones and is missing some. The sample yields some 120,000 clones, 90% seen once. The sample consisted of blood. Source of these receptors: a man between 18 and 35 years old in good health.

The chain joins TRBV10-1 to TRBJ1-4; D gene unclear. Germline V gene lookup returns CDR1 WNHNN and CDR2 SYGVQD (reference sequence). V gave up 0 bases and J gave up 8 bases, with 19 bases separating them. The CDR3 spans 17 residues. The CDR3 nucleotides read TGCGCCAGCAGTGAGTCGCAAGAGACGGAGGGTTGGGAAAAACTGTTTTTT. Protein product: CASSESQETEGWEKLFF.

The chain employs TRBV7-6 and TRBJ2-3; 10 bases align to TRBD1. Germline CDR1 is SGHVS and CDR2 is FNYEAQ. V lost 1 base to trimming and J lost 3 bases; unmatched junction nucleotides: 10. This CDR3 is built from 18 residues. DNA for the CDR3: TGTGCCAGCAGCTTAGGGACCGACAGGGGGCGATGGACAGATACGCAGTATTTT. Translating it yields CASSLGTDRGRWTDTQYF.

The chain is built from TRBV7-6 and TRBJ2-3, with D perhaps matching TRBD1 (6 bases). CDR3 length equals 16 residues. Germline CDR1 SGHVS, CDR2 FNYEAQ. Trimming pared 5 bases from V and 0 bases from J, leaving 15 bases between. CDR3 loop: CASSGSQGASTDTQYF. The CDR3 region has the DNA TGTGCCAGCAGCGGGTCACAGGGTGCTAGCACAGATACGCAGTATTTT.

The chain links TRBV30 to TRBJ2-1; D is ambiguous. This CDR3 spans 15 amino acids. Germline values: CDR1 GTSNPN, CDR2 SVGIG (reference sequence). Trimming pared 3 bases from V and 3 bases from J, leaving 15 bases between. The CDR3 DNA reads TGTGCCTGGAGCGGGCCAGGAGCGATCTACAATGAGCAGTTCTTC. Protein product: CAWSGPGAIYNEQFF.

Turning to this clone: Other DNA variants within this sample encode the same CDR3. The chain carries TRBV7-9 and TRBJ1-5; D is possibly TRBD1 (5 bases). The germline V and J ends were trimmed by 1 base and 7 bases, with 8 bases remaining between them. Germline V lookup: CDR1 SEHNR, CDR2 FQNEAQ (reference sequence). The CDR3 length is 13 residues. This CDR3 is CASSLGGDQPQHF. In DNA form, the CDR3 reads TGTGCCAGCAGCTTAGGGGGGGACCAGCCCCAGCATTTT.

The chain uses TRBV3-1 (or the pseudogene TRBV3-2) and TRBJ2-3, with D perhaps given as TRBD1 or TRBD2 (5 bases each). The CDR3 totals 19 residues. In germline, CDR1 is LGHDT, CDR2 YNNKEL (reference sequence). The germline V and J ends were trimmed by 1 base and 1 base, with 21 bases remaining between them. The CDR3 reads CASSQVGRGAKGGTDTQYF. CDR3 DNA: TGTGCCAGCAGCCAAGTAGGACGGGGAGCCAAAGGGGGCACAGATACGCAGTATTTT.

As DNA, the CDR3 is TGTGCCAGCAGCTTGGGTCTCGGGAGGAAGGACACCGGGGAGCTGTTTTTT. Protein product: CASSLGLGRKDTGELFF. This chain uses TRBV5-6 with TRBJ2-2; TRBD2 matches at 7 bases. The CDR3 extends over 17 amino acids. The V and J ends lost 0 bases and 3 bases, in that order; junction bases with no gene match: 8. CDR1 SGHDT and CDR2 YYEEEE come from the germline V gene.

The chain joins TRBV29-1 to TRBJ2-1; 10 positions match TRBD2. The CDR3 length is 16 residues. Germline V gene lookup returns CDR1 SQVTM and CDR2 ANQGSEA. With 1 base clipped from V and 3 bases from J, the junction kept 6 bases outside the gene matches. CDR3: CSVEVESGRDYNEQFF. The CDR3 coding sequence is TGCAGCGTTGAAGTCGAGAGCGGGAGGGACTACAATGAGCAGTTCTTC.

The chain has TRBV7-9 and TRBJ2-2; D remains ambiguous. V shed 5 bases and J shed 4 bases, with 14 bases lying between them. Germline-derived CDR1 and CDR2 are SEHNR and FQNEAQ (reference sequence). This CDR3 comprises 15 residues. The CDR3 is CASSPTSIFTGELFF. CDR3 nucleotides: TGTGCCAGCAGCCCCACCTCCATATTCACCGGGGAGCTGTTTTTT.

The V and J genes are TRBV10-2 and TRBJ1-4; perhaps TRBD1 as D (5 bases). Germline V gene lookup returns CDR1 WSHSY and CDR2 SAAADI. Trimming shortened V by 4 bases and J by 10 bases, and 13 bases separated the two germline ends. This CDR3 comprises 13 residues. CDR3 amino acids: CASSAGSGGKLFF. The CDR3, as DNA: TGCGCCAGCAGTGCGGGCTCGGGGGGAAAACTGTTTTTT.

This clone showed up just once. The gene calls are TRBV27 and TRBJ2-5, with unresolved D. The length of the CDR3 is 13 residues. Trimming cost V 6 bases and J 3 bases, with 11 bases left between them. CDR1 is MNHEY, CDR2 SMNVEV, per germline (reference sequence). CDR3 in DNA: TGTGCCAGCAGGACCATCGACAAAGAGACCCAGTACTTC. It is translated as CASRTIDKETQYF.

The rearrangement links TRBV28 to TRBJ1-2; possibly TRBD1 for D (5 bases). Germline values: CDR1 MDHEN, CDR2 SYDVKM. V lost 8 bases, J lost 4 bases, and 14 bases lay in between. The CDR3 has 13 residues. The CDR3 loop is CASRSAGTYGYTF. CDR3 sequence (DNA): TGTGCCAGCCGGAGTGCCGGGACCTATGGCTACACCTTC.

The rearrangement uses TRBV2 and TRBJ1-2; 7 bases map to TRBD1. Germline trimming cut 3 bases from V and 2 bases from J; bases unmatched to any gene: 6. The CDR3 runs 15 residues. Germline CDR1 and CDR2: SNHLY and FYNNEI. The CDR3 loop reads CASSDRDSYNYGYTF. The CDR3 DNA sequence: TGTGCCAGCAGTGACCGGGACAGTTACAACTATGGCTACACCTTC.

V usage is TRBV27 and J usage is TRBJ1-1, with no clear D. CDR1 is MNHEY and CDR2 is SMNVEV in the germline V gene (reference sequence). With 5 bases removed from V and 4 bases from J, the gap between germline ends came to 20 bases. The CDR3 contains 16 residues. The CDR3 region is CASSPAGGRRLTEAFF. The CDR3 bases are TGTGCCAGCAGTCCCGCGGGCGGCCGGCGCCTCACTGAAGCTTTCTTT.

In its sample, this clone was seen once. The rearrangement links TRBV24-1 to TRBJ2-3; 8 nucleotides align to TRBD2. Per the germline V gene, CDR1 is KGHDR and CDR2 is SFDVKD. The junction had 5 bases not matched to a gene; V was cut back by 2 bases and J by 2 bases. CDR3 length equals 16 residues. The CDR3, as DNA: TGTGCCACCAGTGATTCGGGAGGGGCTTACACAGATACGCAGTATTTT. This sequence encodes CATSDSGGAYTDTQYF.

The chain couples TRBV3-1 (or the pseudogene TRBV3-2) to TRBJ1-5; D is ambiguous. The V end lost 1 base, the J end lost 3 bases, and 10 bases lay between the germline ends. The germline V gene has CDR1 LGHDT and CDR2 YNNKEL (reference sequence). There are 15 residues in the CDR3. In DNA, the CDR3 is TGTGCCAGCAGCCAAGGGCTGGCTACCAATCAGCCCCAGCATTTT. It encodes CASSQGLATNQPQHF.

This chain's CDR3 is CASSSGTRVDEQFF. CDR3 DNA: TGTGCCAGCAGTTCGGGGACGAGAGTCGATGAGCAGTTCTTC. The chain combines TRBV28 with TRBJ2-1, with D perhaps assigned TRBD1 or TRBD2 (5 bases each). There are 14 residues in the CDR3. Trimming shortened V by 4 bases and J by 8 bases, and 15 bases separated the two germline ends. From germline, CDR1 is MDHEN and CDR2 SYDVKM.

The rearrangement joins TRBV11-3 to TRBJ2-4; D is possibly TRBD1 or TRBD2 (5 bases each). CDR3 length: 13 residues. V lost 5 bases and J lost 8, with 13 bases in between. Germline values: CDR1 SGHNT, CDR2 YENEEA. The CDR3, as DNA: TGTGCCAGCAGCCCCAGGGTGCGGGACATTCAGTACTTC. Translating gives CASSPRVRDIQYF.

This sequence joins TRBV7-9 and TRBJ2-7; 10 bases align to TRBD2. Germline loops: CDR1 SEHNR, CDR2 FQNEAQ (reference sequence). This CDR3 is built from 15 residues. With 5 bases clipped from V and 5 bases from J, the junction kept 9 bases outside the gene matches. The CDR3 region is CASSRLAGDGNEQYV. CDR3 DNA: TGTGCCAGCAGCCGGCTAGCGGGAGACGGTAACGAGCAGTACGTC.

The genes are TRBV30 and TRBJ2-7; D is possibly TRBD1 (6 bases). The CDR3 runs 16 residues. V was clipped by 3 bases and J by 0 bases, with 18 bases between them. The germline CDR1 and CDR2 sequences are GTSNPN and SVGIG (reference sequence). This CDR3 reads CAWSDPGHPSSYEQYF. CDR3 nucleotide sequence: TGTGCCTGGAGCGATCCGGGACACCCCAGCTCCTACGAGCAGTACTTC.

The chain uses TRBV27 and TRBJ1-2, with D possibly TRBD1 on 5 matching bases. The ends were cut back, 5 bases at V and 8 bases at J, with 21 bases in the middle. Germline-derived CDR1 and CDR2 are MNHEY and SMNVEV (reference sequence). The CDR3 extends over 15 amino acids. This CDR3 reads CASSPTHLLGEGYTF. CDR3 DNA: TGTGCCAGCAGTCCGACACACCTCTTGGGGGAGGGCTACACCTTC.

The rearrangement uses TRBV6-5 and TRBJ1-1, with TRBD1 matching over 8 bases. After removal of 1 base from V and 1 base from J, the junction contained 5 bases not matched to a gene. CDR1 and CDR2 (germline): MNHEY, SVGAGI. This CDR3 spans 16 amino acids. CDR3 in DNA: TGTGCCAGCAGTTACTTCCCGGACAGGGAGAACACTGAAGCTTTCTTT. Protein sequence: CASSYFPDRENTEAFF.

V usage is TRBV19 and J usage is TRBJ2-7; D might be TRBD2 (5 bases). Trimming removed 5 bases from V and 2 bases from J, with 10 bases in between. This CDR3 contains 13 residues. Germline loops: CDR1 LNHDA, CDR2 SQIVND (reference sequence). This CDR3 is CASSESGTYEQYF. The CDR3, as DNA: TGTGCCAGTAGTGAATCCGGGACCTACGAGCAGTACTTC. Complete variable domain (other parts from reference TRBV19 and TRBJ2-7): DGGITQSPKYLFRKEGQNVTLSCEQNLNHDAMYWYRQDPGQGLRLIYYSQIVNDFQKGDIAEGYSVSREKKESFPLTVTSAQKNPTAFYLCASSESGTYEQYFGPGTRLTVT.